Included here is one T cell receptor beta chain sequence, with context. Authors' processing steps: Reference gene primer amplification gave nucleated cell count estimates. Clones were read by immunoSEQ multiplex PCR, and TCRdb kept only the in-frame ones, dropping some. V and J calls and clone size are those listed in that table; D and trimming were worked out from the DNA. The sample lists around 100,000 clones, around 90% seen once, with about 3.2% in the top ten. This entry comes from a study of blood T cell repertoires in COVID-19. Study-level information: The United States, Italy and Spain provided the acute and convalescent COVID-19 samples. Sources were T cells, B-cell-depleted T cells, or PBMCs; the material itself was cDNA or gDNA.

The specimen sequenced was peripheral blood. The receptor was isolated from a human donor in a cohort sampled during active COVID-19.

DNA of the CDR3: TGCAGCGCGGGACAGGGGGACACTGAAGCTTTCTTT. Translation: CSAGQGDTEAFF. The J gene is TRBJ1-1, the V gene TRBV29-1; 11 bases line up with TRBD1. The CDR3 contains 12 residues. V lost 7 bases, J lost 3 bases, and 1 base stayed unmatched. From germline, CDR1 is SQVTM and CDR2 ANQGSEA.